This record looks at one T cell receptor beta chain sequence and its context. The antigen this receptor binds is unknown. No much larger clone exists at a distance of one base, and base qualities are not known. TCR beta CDR3 regions were sequenced from DNA using the immunoSEQ Assay. As for the authors' bioinformatics: T cell density was computed as TCR beta template counts normalized to usable DNA estimated by amplifying housekeeping genes. Richness was estimated using the preseqR package, with extrapolation to 400,000 templates for PBMC samples and to 120,000 templates for tissue samples. Clonality was taken to be one minus Pielou's evenness. Tissue-enriched TCRs were identified through differential abundance testing performed on productive amino-acid clonotypes, with a minimum total count of 5 and an alpha of 0.1. Repertoire overlap between compartments was quantified with the Jaccard Index and Morisita Overlap Index. GLIPH clustered TCR beta CDR3s with public tetramer-defined viral CDR3s; viral motifs required at least three viral sequences plus V-gene enrichment. TCRdb mirrors the immuneACCESS table, restricted to in-frame sequences. Some clones are absent from its copies; in checked studies, under half trace to an unresolved V gene, and the reason for the others is unknown. For V, J and clone size, that table is used; D and trimming come from the DNA. The sample table records tens of thousands of clones; roughly 86% of these occur just once. The ten most abundant clones make up approximately 4% of the sample.

V is cut back by 0 bases and J by 1 base, with 14 bases in the junction unmatched. The germline V gene specifies ENHRY as CDR1 and SYGVKD as CDR2. From its cysteine to its phenylalanine, the CDR3 spans 19 amino acids. The sequence is cut down to CDR3 DNA, 57 bases in frame from base 1. At diagnosis, tumor, uninvolved tumor-adjacent lung and peripheral blood were collected and then preserved as a mix of FFPE and fresh-frozen material. For TCR repertoire profiling, blood samples were analyzed in the form of peripheral blood mononuclear cells. This specimen belongs to a study of T cells in localized non-small cell lung cancer (dated by TCRdb to about 2020). Context from the whole study: The study analyzed T cell repertoires of hundreds of early-stage NSCLC patients, comparing tumors and uninvolved tumor-adjacent lungs. NSCLC patients had a mean age of around 70 years, and about 140 were male and 107 female. All 250 or so NSCLC patients in the cohort were treatment-naive and had localized lung tumors that were resected.

The full study reports these points: Uninvolved tumor-adjacent lung showed the highest T cell clonality, higher than tumor, which suggests more focused antigenic responses in the adjacent lung. A median of 57 of the top 100 tumor clones turned up in the paired uninvolved adjacent lung, and 25 to 30 of those clones also ranked among the top 100 of that same adjacent lung. Because multi-region tumor sequencing was not done, intratumor heterogeneity could not be ruled out. Because the study design was exploratory, TCR variables were selected using unadjusted p-values without false-discovery rate correction. Longer overall survival was associated with higher blood T cell density, whereas shorter survival was associated with higher adjacent-lung clonality.

The receptor was derived from a woman aged 40 to 75 with stage I lung adenocarcinoma. The chain is made from TRBV10-3 and TRBJ1-2; 7 nucleotides in the junction match TRBD1. The material was peripheral blood, obtained before any cancer treatment. The CDR3 is CAISESHGGGAGINYGYTF. The nucleotide sequence reads TGTGCCATCAGTGAGTCCCACGGAGGGGGCGCAGGGATTAACTATGGCTACACCTTC.